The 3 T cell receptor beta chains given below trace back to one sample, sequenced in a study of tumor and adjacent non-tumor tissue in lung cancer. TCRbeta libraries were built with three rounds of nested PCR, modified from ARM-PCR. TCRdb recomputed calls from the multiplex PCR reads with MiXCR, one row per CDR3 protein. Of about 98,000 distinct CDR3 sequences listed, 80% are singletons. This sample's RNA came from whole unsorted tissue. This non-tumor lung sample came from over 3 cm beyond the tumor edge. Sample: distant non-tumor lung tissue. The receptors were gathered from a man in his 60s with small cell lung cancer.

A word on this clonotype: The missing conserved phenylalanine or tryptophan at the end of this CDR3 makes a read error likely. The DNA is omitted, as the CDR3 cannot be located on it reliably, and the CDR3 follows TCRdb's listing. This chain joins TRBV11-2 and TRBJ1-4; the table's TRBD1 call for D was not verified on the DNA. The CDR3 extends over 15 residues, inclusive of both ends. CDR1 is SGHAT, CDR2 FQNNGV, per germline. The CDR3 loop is CASNLEAGGSGKPFS.

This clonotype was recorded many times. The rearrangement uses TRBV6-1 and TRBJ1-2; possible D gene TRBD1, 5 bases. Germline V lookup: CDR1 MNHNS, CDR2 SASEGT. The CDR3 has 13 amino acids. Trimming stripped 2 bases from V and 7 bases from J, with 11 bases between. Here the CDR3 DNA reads TGTGCCAGCAGTGAACTTTGGGGGACTGGCTACACCTTC. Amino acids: CASSELWGTGYTF.

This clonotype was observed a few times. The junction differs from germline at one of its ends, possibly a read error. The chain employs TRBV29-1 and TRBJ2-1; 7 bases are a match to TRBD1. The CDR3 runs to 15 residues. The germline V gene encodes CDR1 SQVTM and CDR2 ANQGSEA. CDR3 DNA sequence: TGCAGCACCTCCGGGACAGCGAGCTCCTATAATGAGCAGTTCTTC. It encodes CSTSGTASSYNEQFF.